This is a list of T cell receptor beta chains from one sample in a study of OX40 agonist ivuxolimab in advanced cancers. Method: immunoSEQ multiplex PCR; TCRdb's copy keeps in-frame clones and lacks some. The data contain some 68,000 clones, about 88% of them singletons. Sequencing was performed on CD4+ or CD8+ T cells sorted from blood, taken in a trial of the OX40 agonist ivuxolimab. The source of these receptors is an adult with an advanced solid tumor such as melanoma, head and neck, liver or kidney cancer. Each CDR3 is given with its conserved first and last residue. Each record gives: J gene, D gene, V gene, clone size, CDR3 DNA, CDR3 protein. The D gene is left open where the match is weak. Some rows have no size entry. The others give once, few or many, or a class for an expanded clone.

TRBJ2-1 | - | TRBV19 | once | TGTGCCAGTAGCCGGTGGGGGAGCTCCTACAATGAGCAGTTCTTC | CASSRWGSSYNEQFF
TRBJ2-2 | - | TRBV6-6 | - | TGTGCCAGCAGTCCACGCAATACCGGGGAGCTGTTTTTT | CASSPRNTGELFF
TRBJ1-1 | - | TRBV30 | - | TGTGCCTGGAGCCCGGGACTCCTTAGGACTGAAGCTTTCTTT | CAWSPGLLRTEAFF
TRBJ2-1 | - | TRBV6-1 | - | TGTGCCAGCAGTGAAGGGCGTTACAATGAGCAGTTCTTC | CASSEGRYNEQFF
TRBJ2-7 | - | TRBV6-1 | once | TGTGCCAGCAGTGAATCCGTAGAGGCGGACGGATACTACGAGCAGTACTTC | CASSESVEADGYYEQYF
TRBJ1-4 | - | TRBV6-1 | - | TGTGCCAGCAGTGCGTTACAGGGAGGCTATACAACTAATGAAAAACTGTTTTTT | CASSALQGGYTTNEKLFF
TRBJ2-1 | - | TRBV30 | - | TGTGCCTGGAGAGCTAGCAGTAATGAGCAGTTCTTC | CAWRASSNEQFF
TRBJ2-3 | TRBD1 | TRBV5-1 | - | TGCGCCAGCAGCTTGACAGGGGGCGCAGTAGGAGATACGCAGTATTTT | CASSLTGGAVGDTQYF
TRBJ2-1 | TRBD1 | TRBV27 | - | TGTGCCAGCAGTTTAGGGGACAGTTCCAATGAGCAGTTCTTC | CASSLGDSSNEQFF
TRBJ1-1 | - | TRBV28 | - | TGTGCCAGCAGACGTACAGGGTTGGGCACCCTGAACACTGAAGCTTTCTTT | CASRRTGLGTLNTEAFF
TRBJ2-2 | - | TRBV5-1 | - | TGCGCCAGCAGCTTCCTATTGGACGGCAACACCGGGGAGCTGTTTTTT | CASSFLLDGNTGELFF
TRBJ2-5 | - | TRBV6-1 | - | TGTGCCAGCAGCCGGGACTGGGGGGAGCAGTACTTC | CASSRDWGEQYF
TRBJ1-1 | TRBD1 | TRBV11-3 | - | TGTGCCAGCAGCTTTCAGACAGGGACTGAAGCTTTCTTT | CASSFQTGTEAFF
TRBJ1-5 | - | TRBV6-6 | - | TGTGCCAGCAGTTATGACTATAATGGTGGCCAGCCCCGGCATTTT | CASSYDYNGGQPRHF
TRBJ1-5 | - | TRBV9 | - | TGTGCCAGCAGCGTAGGTGGCAGCAATAGCAATCAGCCCCAGCATTTT | CASSVGGSNSNQPQHF
TRBJ1-5 | - | TRBV5-5 | - | TGTGCCAGCAGCTTGGTGTGGGGGAACAATCAGCCCCAGCATTTT | CASSLVWGNNQPQHF
TRBJ2-5 | TRBD1 | TRBV29-1 | - | TGCAGCGTTAACAGGGGGCGGCAGACCCAGTACTTC | CSVNRGRQTQYF
TRBJ1-5 | - | TRBV7-3 | - | TGTGCCAGCAGCGTGGACGGGAATCAGCCCCAGCATTTT | CASSVDGNQPQHF
TRBJ2-7 | TRBD1 | TRBV14 | - | TGTGCCAGCAGCCGCTTGGGACAGGGTTACGAGCAGTACTTC | CASSRLGQGYEQYF
TRBJ2-7 | - | TRBV9 | - | TGTGCCAGCAGCGGACAAATCATGACGGGGGAGCAGTACTTC | CASSGQIMTGEQYF
TRBJ1-2 | - | TRBV14 | once | TGTGCCAGCAGCCCCCTTCGGCAGGGCCATGGCTACACCTTC | CASSPLRQGHGYTF
TRBJ1-6 | TRBD1 | TRBV6-6 | - | TGTGCCAGCAGGCCGGGACAGACAAATTCACCCCTCCACTTT | CASRPGQTNSPLHF
TRBJ1-1 | - | TRBV6-1 | few | TGTGCCAGCTCAGGACCACAGAACACTGAAGCTTTCTTT | CASSGPQNTEAFF
TRBJ1-5 | - | TRBV4-3 | - | TGCGCCAGCAGCCAAGATCAAGGGCAGCATCAGCCCCAGCATTTT | CASSQDQGQHQPQHF
TRBJ1-2 | TRBD1 | TRBV18 | - | TGTGCCAGCTCACCACCGTGGACAGGGGCTAACTATGGCTACACCTTC | CASSPPWTGANYGYTF
TRBJ1-5 | - | TRBV4-1 | - | TGCGCCAGCAGCCAAGACCCCTCCAGGGTCTTCGGCAATCAGCCCCAGCATTTT | CASSQDPSRVFGNQPQHF
TRBJ1-3 | - | TRBV6-5 | - | TGTGCCAGCAACACAGAAGGAAACACCATATATTTT | CASNTEGNTIYF
TRBJ2-7 | TRBD2 | TRBV5-1 | once | TGCGCCAGCAGCTTGGAGACTAGCGGCTACGAGCAGTACTTC | CASSLETSGYEQYF
TRBJ2-7 | - | TRBV4-3 | - | TGCGCCAGCAGCCAAGAACAGGGAGCCTACGAGCAGTACTTC | CASSQEQGAYEQYF
TRBJ1-1 | - | TRBV19 | - | TGTGCCAGTACTAGGACAATCCACACTGAAGCTTTCTTT | CASTRTIHTEAFF
TRBJ2-5 | TRBD2 | TRBV27 | - | TGTGCCAGCAGTTTTGAAGGGCTAGCGGAAGAGACCCAGTACTTC | CASSFEGLAEETQYF
TRBJ1-3 | - | TRBV19 | - | TGTGCCAGTAGAGGAGACCCTTCTGGAAACACCATATATTTT | CASRGDPSGNTIYF
TRBJ1-1 | - | TRBV7-2 | - | TGTGCCAGCAGCTTAGGGGGGAGGCATGAGAACACTGAAGCTTTCTTT | CASSLGGRHENTEAFF
TRBJ2-3 | - | TRBV27 | - | TGTGCCAGCAGCTACAGGGTTAGGACAGATACGCAGTATTTT | CASSYRVRTDTQYF
TRBJ1-4 | - | TRBV4-1 | - | TGCGCCAGCAAACCACTCTGGGGCAGAAGAAATGAAAAACTGTTTTTT | CASKPLWGRRNEKLFF
TRBJ2-5 | - | TRBV7-7 | few | TGTGCCAGCAGCCAATCGTTAGGCGGAGAGACCCAGTACTTC | CASSQSLGGETQYF
TRBJ1-1 | - | TRBV6-1 | - | TGTGCCATAGGGACGGCAACTGAAGCTTTCTTT | CAIGTATEAFF
TRBJ2-1 | TRBD2 | TRBV7-3 | - | TGTGCCAGCAGCTTCCGAGCGGGAGGGATATTCTTC | CASSFRAGGIFF
TRBJ1-2 | - | TRBV30 | - | TGTGCCTGGAGTGTAGGGAGAGTCTATGGCTACACCTTC | CAWSVGRVYGYTF
TRBJ1-2 | - | TRBV6-5 | - | TGTGCCACACGGCCAAGCTCTAACTATGGCTACACCTTC | CATRPSSNYGYTF
TRBJ2-2 | TRBD1 | TRBV4-3 | - | TGCGCCAGCAGCCGACACCGGGACAGGGGGTCCGGGGAGCTGTTTTTT | CASSRHRDRGSGELFF